The next 22 T cell receptor beta chains were all read from a single sample in a study of blood T cell repertoires in COVID-19. Some clones are missing from TCRdb's copy, which holds only in-frame ones; the method was immunoSEQ multiplex PCR. Of roughly 110,000 clones listed, 88% are singletons. The sample comprised peripheral blood. The receptors stem from a man aged 50-60 years with active or convalescent COVID-19.

V gene TRBV9 combines with J gene TRBJ1-4; D uncertain. V was pared by 4 bases and J by 0 bases, with 10 bases between. The CDR3 has 15 residues. Germline CDR1 is SGDLS and CDR2 is YYNGEE. CDR3: CASSLSSTTNEKLFF. CDR3 in DNA: TGTGCCAGCAGCCTATCATCAACAACTAATGAAAAACTGTTTTTT.

This clone was recorded a few times. The CDR3 is CASSPGTSGIVDTQYF. The CDR3 DNA reads as TGCGCCAGCAGTCCTGGGACTAGCGGGATAGTTGATACGCAGTATTTT. The gene calls are TRBV10-1 and TRBJ2-3; 13 positions match TRBD2. The CDR3 totals 16 residues. The trim removed 5 bases at V and 6 bases at J, leaving 8 bases unmatched. Germline values: CDR1 WNHNN, CDR2 SYGVQD (reference sequence).

The chain joins TRBV7-2 to TRBJ1-2, with D possibly TRBD1 on 6 matching bases. The ends were cut back, 7 bases at V and 4 bases at J, with 19 bases in the middle. Germline CDR1 is SGHTA and CDR2 is FQGNSA. This CDR3 comprises 15 residues. The CDR3 sequence: CASNPHSQGPYGYTF. For the CDR3, the DNA is TGTGCCAGCAACCCCCACTCACAGGGACCCTATGGCTACACCTTC.

The genes are TRBV27 and TRBJ2-7; D perhaps matches TRBD2 (5 bases). The V end lost 6 bases, the J end lost 5 bases, and 11 bases lay between the germline ends. The germline V gene encodes CDR1 MNHEY and CDR2 SMNVEV (reference sequence). The CDR3 consists of 12 residues. This chain's CDR3 is CASSPRRDEQYF. The CDR3 DNA reads as TGTGCCAGCAGCCCTAGGCGGGACGAGCAGTACTTC.

This clone was observed a single time. This chain connects TRBV5-6 to TRBJ1-1, with 7 bases aligning to TRBD1. Germline CDR1 SGHDT, CDR2 YYEEEE. The CDR3 length is 17 residues. Germline trimming cut 0 bases from V and 2 bases from J; bases unmatched to any gene: 10. The CDR3 DNA follows: TGTGCCAGCAGCTTGGGGTCCGTGGGACAGCGAAACACTGAAGCTTTCTTT. Its protein product is CASSLGSVGQRNTEAFF.

This sequence joins TRBV12-3 or TRBV12-4 and TRBJ2-7; TRBD2 matches at 8 bases. V lost 5 bases and J lost 9; bases outside the gene matches: 9. The CDR3 has 13 residues. The CDR3 nucleotides are TGTGCCAGCAGTCCTGGACACCGGGGGGGGCAGTACTTC. Encoded protein: CASSPGHRGGQYF.

This clone was counted a few times. This chain uses TRBV3-1 (or the pseudogene TRBV3-2) with TRBJ2-6; tentative D call: TRBD1 (5 bases). CDR1 is LGHDT, CDR2 YNNKEL, per germline (reference sequence). Trimming took 0 bases from V and 0 from J, leaving 12 bases between them. The CDR3 length is 18 residues. In DNA, the CDR3 is TGTGCCAGCAGCCAAGAAGGACATTCCTTCTCTGGGGCCAACGTCCTGACTTTC. It codes for CASSQEGHSFSGANVLTF.

The rearrangement uses TRBV30 and TRBJ1-2; 11 positions match TRBD1. Germline V CDR1 and CDR2: GTSNPN, SVGIG (reference sequence). Trimming cost V 0 bases and J 7 bases; bases outside gene matches: 1. This CDR3 is built from 13 residues. The CDR3 DNA is TGTGCCTGGAGTGTGGACAGGGGGCTTGGCTACACCTTC. Translated: CAWSVDRGLGYTF.

The chain recombines TRBV6-2 or TRBV6-3 with TRBJ1-2, with a possible D match to TRBD1 (6 bases). V lost 2 bases and J 6 bases, leaving 16 bases between the germline ends. This CDR3 contains 15 residues. Germline CDR1 reads MNHEY; CDR2 reads SVGEGT. The CDR3 DNA is TGTGCCAGCAGTTACCGAGGGGGGGGATTGGATGGCTACACCTTC. Translated: CASSYRGGGLDGYTF.

The rearrangement uses TRBV19 and TRBJ1-4; 8 bases fit TRBD1. The CDR3 totals 14 residues. The trim removed 7 bases at V and 6 bases at J, leaving 7 bases unmatched. The germline CDR1 and CDR2 sequences are LNHDA and SQIVND (reference sequence). DNA for the CDR3: TGTGCCAGTACCGCGACAGGGGCCTATGAAAAACTGTTTTTT. This codes for CASTATGAYEKLFF.

The chain carries TRBV2 and TRBJ1-5; TRBD1 aligns across 8 bases. In germline, CDR1 is SNHLY, CDR2 FYNNEI. The CDR3 spans 15 residues. V lost 6 bases, J lost 0 bases, and 4 bases stayed unmatched. DNA of the CDR3: TGTGCCAGCAGCCGACAGGGGTATAGCAATCAGCCCCAGCATTTT. Its protein is CASSRQGYSNQPQHF.

Comment on this clone: The same CDR3 also results from other DNA sequences found in this sample. The chain is built from TRBV5-1 and TRBJ2-3, with a possible D match to TRBD2 (5 bases). Germline V gives CDR1 SGHRS, CDR2 YFSETQ. The CDR3 consists of 14 residues. Trimming left V 0 bases short and J 0 bases short, with 5 bases between. CDR3 bases: TGCGCCAGCAGCTTGGGAGGGAGCACAGATACGCAGTATTTT. Translated, it gives CASSLGGSTDTQYF.

Only one count was recorded for this clone. This chain joins TRBV28 and TRBJ2-1; tentative D call: TRBD2 (6 bases). The CDR3 loop spans 18 amino acids. CDR1 and CDR2 (germline): MDHEN, SYDVKM. V was clipped by 6 bases and J by 2 bases, with 23 bases between them. The CDR3 DNA reads as TGTGCCAGCAGACAAAGGCGGATGGCGGGAAAGACCTACAATGAGCAGTTCTTC. Translating gives CASRQRRMAGKTYNEQFF. The complete variable domain, with remaining parts taken from reference TRBV28 and TRBJ2-1, reads DVKVTQSSRYLVKRTGEKVFLECVQDMDHENMFWYRQDPGLGLRLIYFSYDVKMKEKGDIPEGYSVSREKKERFSLILESASTNQTSMYLCASRQRRMAGKTYNEQFFGPGTRLTVL.

The chain joins TRBV11-2 to TRBJ2-7, with D possibly being TRBD2 (7 bases). The CDR3 covers 15 residues. V was clipped by 4 bases and J by 0 bases, with 13 bases between them. CDR1 is SGHAT and CDR2 is FQNNGV in the germline V gene. The chain's CDR3 is CASSSPRGASYEQYF. The CDR3 DNA reads TGTGCCAGCAGCTCTCCTCGGGGGGCCTCCTACGAGCAGTACTTC.

The chain has TRBV2 and TRBJ2-2; TRBD2 agrees at 8 bases. CDR3 length: 16 amino acids. The trim removed 4 bases at V and 4 bases at J, leaving 8 bases unmatched. Germline V gene lookup returns CDR1 SNHLY and CDR2 FYNNEI. The CDR3 here is CASSGTGTRGTGELFF. As DNA, the CDR3 is TGTGCCAGCAGTGGAACCGGGACTAGAGGCACCGGGGAGCTGTTTTTT.

J is TRBJ2-1 and V is TRBV10-1; 10 bases line up with TRBD2. The CDR3 consists of 16 residues. The germline CDR1 and CDR2 sequences are WNHNN and SYGVQD (reference sequence). J lost 2 bases, V lost 1 base, and 2 bases had no gene match. The CDR3 here is CASSEYGTSAYNEQFF. CDR3 coding DNA: TGCGCCAGCAGTGAGTACGGGACTAGCGCCTACAATGAGCAGTTCTTC.

This chain links TRBV6-5 with TRBJ1-1, with TRBD1 matching 10 bases. The CDR3 extends over 13 amino acids. The J segment lost 4 bases and the V segment lost 7 bases, leaving 3 bases of the junction unmatched. Germline CDR1 reads MNHEY; CDR2 reads SVGAGI. CDR3 sequence reads: CASKRTGGTEAFF. The CDR3 DNA sequence: TGTGCCAGCAAACGGACAGGGGGCACTGAAGCTTTCTTT.

V and J are TRBV11-2 and TRBJ2-2, with D unclear. V gave up 3 bases and J gave up 1 base, with 6 bases separating them. The CDR3 spans 14 residues. Per the germline V gene, CDR1 is SGHAT and CDR2 is FQNNGV. CDR3 DNA: TGTGCCAGCAGCTTCCCTTTGAACACCGGGGAGCTGTTTTTT. It encodes CASSFPLNTGELFF. Complete variable domain (other parts from reference TRBV11-2 and TRBJ2-2): EAGVAQSPRYKIIEKRQSVAFWCNPISGHATLYWYQQILGQGPKLLIQFQNNGVVDDSQLPKDRFSAERLKGVDSTLKIQPAKLEDSAVYLCASSFPLNTGELFFGEGSRLTVL.

In its sample, this clone was seen once. The chain joins TRBV6-4 to TRBJ1-5; 8 bases map to TRBD1. The V and J ends lost 0 bases and 0 bases, in that order; junction bases with no gene match: 4. Looked up from germline, CDR1 is MRHNA and CDR2 is SNTAGT. The CDR3 sequence is 17 residues long. CDR3 DNA: TGTGCCAGCAGTGACTCAGGGACAGGCGATAGCAATCAGCCCCAGCATTTT. Amino acids: CASSDSGTGDSNQPQHF.

This clone has a single count. In DNA, the CDR3 is TGTGCCAGCAGCTTGATCCGGCAGGCGACCGGGGAGCTGTTTTTT. Encoded protein: CASSLIRQATGELFF. This sequence joins TRBV7-9 and TRBJ2-2, with D unresolved. The CDR3 covers 15 residues. Germline-derived CDR1 and CDR2 are SEHNR and FQNEAQ (reference sequence). V dropped 3 bases and J dropped 5 bases, with 13 bases sitting between them. Combining the CDR3 with reference TRBV7-9 and TRBJ2-2 gives the whole variable domain DTGVSQNPRHKITKRGQNVTFRCDPISEHNRLYWYRQTLGQGPEFLTYFQNEAQLEKSRLLSDRFSAERPKGSFSTLEIQRTEQGDSAMYLCASSLIRQATGELFFGEGSRLTVL.

This chain connects TRBV13 to TRBJ2-7; D gene uncertain. V shed 0 bases and J shed 2 bases, with 11 bases lying between them. Germline V CDR1 and CDR2: PRHDT, FYEKMQ (reference sequence). The CDR3 loop spans 15 amino acids. CDR3 amino acids: CASSLGNYSPYEQYF. CDR3 coding DNA: TGTGCCAGCAGCTTAGGCAATTATAGCCCCTACGAGCAGTACTTC.

The gene calls are TRBV24-1 and TRBJ2-3; D may be TRBD1 (6 bases). This CDR3 region has 15 residues. Trimming cost V 3 bases and J 2 bases, with 11 bases left between them. CDR1 KGHDR and CDR2 SFDVKD come from the germline V gene. The CDR3 protein is CATSDRDTDTDTQYF. The CDR3 DNA is TGTGCCACCAGTGATCGGGACACAGACACAGATACGCAGTATTTT.